This T cell receptor beta chain was identified in a study of cytomegalovirus exposure and HLA in healthy donors (dated by TCRdb to about 2017). For the wider study: An earlier analysis of more than 550 of the donors reported approximately 300 Gb of sequence data and roughly 120 million unique TCR beta sequences obtained from around 180 million T cells. An early release that covered several hundred HLA-typed donors contained 300 to 350 gigabases of sequencing data and around 80 million unique TCR sequences. Of the roughly 400 genotyped donors, roughly 80% were placed in the genetic ancestry cluster associated with self-reported Caucasian donors. The aim of the study was to test whether cataloging public T cell receptors could identify signatures of past pathogen exposure. Using immunosequencing, the study profiled T cell repertoires from 666 subjects and related those repertoires to cytomegalovirus serostatus. In addition to the first cohort of 650 to 800 subjects, a separate validation cohort of approximately 130 different subjects was used. To predict cytomegalovirus infection status, the study brought together high-throughput TCR immunosequencing, statistical association of individual TCRs with disease status, and machine learning. A later analysis re-analyzed previously published TCR beta repertoires from roughly 630 donors and added high-resolution HLA genotyping to study TCR occurrence patterns. Rather than using new phenotypic data, the later analysis identified candidate immune exposures from TCR beta sequences and from how often those sequences occurred across donors. An earlier analysis of 587 of the donors applied high-throughput TCR beta sequencing to assess whether each TCR beta V gene segment acted as functional or pseudogenic. Donor age, sex, ethnicity and CMV serostatus were compiled alongside the repertoire data. A later genetic analysis used genome-wide SNP genotypes for about 65% of the 666 donors, treating that subset as a discovery cohort. Every discovery cohort repertoire had been produced on one sequencing platform. Both class I and class II loci were covered by HLA typing, at four-digit resolution. The number of donors typed differed by locus, with about 629-630 for A, B, C, DRB1 and DQB1, around 520 for DQA1, about 610 for DPA1, and roughly 450 for DPB1. Four or five DR-DQ haplotypes were handled as single units for association and clustering because linkage in the cohort was strong. Among several hundred genotyped donors of the cohort, an average of around 250,000 unique TCR beta nucleotide sequences was sequenced per donor, of which about 19% were non-productive.

Preparation of the library involved the immunoSEQ multiplex PCR assay. The multiplex PCR relied on a mix of 60 forward primers for TCR Vbeta segments and 13 reverse primers for TCR Jbeta segments. The CDR3 region of rearranged TCR beta genes was amplified from genomic DNA with a multiplex PCR assay. The amplified TCR beta libraries were sequenced on the Illumina HiSeq System as 87-base-pair reads. Under the source paper's analysis protocol: In a later analysis, 77 million or so unique TCR beta chains were counted across the 666 repertoires, and around 11 million of these chains were shared by at least two donors. To remove PCR and sequencing errors, raw reads were error-corrected and collapsed into unique sequences using a nearest-neighbor algorithm that merged closely related sequences. To assign V, D and J gene segments, CDR3 sequences were aligned to IMGT reference sequences. For a sequence to be retained, a match of at least six nucleotides was required to both a V gene segment and a J gene segment. A rearrangement counted as productive if the CDR3 had no stop codons and remained in frame with V and J, and every other rearrangement counted as non-productive. CDR3 was defined by IMGT convention, running from the second conserved V-encoded cysteine to the conserved J-encoded phenylalanine. In an earlier analysis of 587 of the donors, sequences lacking an unambiguous match to a single V gene segment were excluded. In an earlier analysis of 587 of the donors, V segments were called functional above 56.7% productive rearrangements and were called segregating when the between-donor standard deviation exceeded 5%. A statistical classification framework was built for diagnosing cytomegalovirus status from the catalog of TCR beta chain sequences. In a later analysis, V and J genes were assigned by comparing TCR nucleotide sequences against IMGT/GENE-DB human TR gene sequences. Using the TCRdist pipeline, a later analysis assigned CDR3 sequences along with most-parsimonious VDJ recombination scenarios. In a later analysis, each TCR beta chain was defined by its CDR3 amino acid sequence together with its V-gene family, and reads lacking a unique V-gene family were excluded. In a later analysis, fewer than 650 highly shared, low-generation-probability nucleotide sequences were removed to address suspected cross-contamination and a sequencing artifact. In a later analysis, a clonal expansion index for each public chain was calculated from normalized within-repertoire ranks of inferred template counts. Generation probabilities in a later analysis came from a VDJ recombination model fitted to out-of-frame rearrangements, and those results were checked against IGoR. In a later analysis, hypergeometric tests were used to score TCR-TCR, TCR-HLA and TCR-CMV co-occurrence, with a repertoire-size bias correction applied to TCR pairs. To estimate false discovery rates, a later analysis permuted the HLA or CMV assignments 20 times. In a later analysis, co-occurring TCRs were grouped using DBSCAN, with TCRdist sequence similarity added in when clustering inside HLA-allele-positive subsets. For co-occurrence clustering, repertoires with fewer than 30,000 or more than 120,000 public chains were excluded, along with about five repertoires with anomalous nucleotide sharing. As stored in TCRdb, this immuneACCESS dataset retains in-frame rearrangements with V and J assigned. A fraction of the clones does not appear; measured against another copy, unresolved V genes explain less than half of the discrepancy, and the remainder lacks a known reason. V, J and clone size are those of that table, while D and trimming were read from the DNA. In this sample the table shows about 57,000 clones, around 85% of which occur a single time. The ten largest clonotypes hold under 3% of the sample.

The paper's findings and limits, for the study overall: A further reported finding was that TCR beta sequences accurately predicted the HLA-A and HLA-B alleles for most subjects in the first cohort. Compared with the roughly 670-donor mean, donors in an Asian-associated ancestry cluster had fewer N-insertions in productive TCRs, according to a later genetic analysis. The classifier was reported to diagnose cytomegalovirus status with high specificity and sensitivity in both the original cohort and the validation cohort. HLA typing was unavailable for some donors at each locus, so association tests used only the typed subset. The study gave a list of under 200 TCR beta chains associated with cytomegalovirus. For the cohort, immune exposure information was limited to CMV serostatus. Most TCR sequences were observed very rarely across donors, whereas some public TCRs were present in many individuals. In a later analysis, several top co-occurrence clusters were reported to appear linked to parvovirus B19, influenza, CMV and Epstein-Barr virus. Because counts were too low, more than 15 rarely observed V segments, including chromosome 9 orphons, were excluded from the earlier analysis of some 590 of the donors. In vitro tests confirmed that a few of the cytomegalovirus-associated TCR beta chains recognize cytomegalovirus antigens. Some IMGT-functional V segments, including TRBV6-2 and TRBV6-3, could not be distinguished by the 87-base-pair reads and were therefore excluded. A cluster of highly shared sequence variants was judged likely to represent a technical artifact of the sequencing pipeline. Sequencing depth was assumed to be roughly uniform across donors in the presence/absence analyses, though that assumption may not hold. Correlated functional status among segregating V segments might reflect linkage disequilibrium, but an unknown experimental factor could not be ruled out. According to a later analysis, most CMV-associated TCR beta chains appeared to be HLA-restricted, and the HLA associations seemed to be driven largely by CMV exposure. An association between a missense DCLRE1C variant and V-gene and J-gene trimming of TCR beta chains was found in a later genetic analysis and replicated in an independent cohort. According to the authors, the approach could potentially be generalized to other disease states and immunological phenotypes. In a later analysis, HLA-associated TCR beta chains showed more clonal expansion and lower generation probabilities than non-associated chains that were equally common. In a later analysis, TCR association rates were found to vary across HLA loci, with the most associated TCRs seen for DRB1 alleles and the fewest for HLA-C alleles. Broadly in line with IMGT annotations, most TCR beta V segments showed up in productive rearrangements about 87% or about 30% of the time in an earlier analysis of under 700 of the donors. At a false discovery rate of 0.05, a later analysis linked 16,951 TCR beta sequences to specific HLA alleles. Only TCR beta chains were sequenced in this cohort, and the absence of alpha or paired-chain data limited detectable features. When HLA alleles, especially DR and DQ, strongly co-occurred, attributing TCR associations to individual alleles was difficult.

About this clone itself: Its binding antigen is unknown. Base qualities are not at hand, and no much larger clone is one base apart.

The cohort consisted of approximately 670 healthy bone marrow donors. At the time of sampling, all cohort members were nominally healthy, though unrecorded immune exposures were likely present. The donor tested CMV seronegative, placing the donor among the roughly 400 seronegative members of the cohort. Each donor provided a peripheral blood sample, and peripheral blood mononuclear cells were used for TCR beta sequencing. The Qiagen DNeasy Blood Extraction Kit was used to extract genomic DNA from the blood cell samples. The junction shows trimming of 1 base on V and 6 bases on J, plus 7 bases between the germline ends. CDR1 and CDR2 were assigned from the germline V gene (reference sequence) as SEHNR and FQNEAQ. From the cysteine through the phenylalanine, the CDR3 covers 13 amino acids. Here the CDR3 DNA is all that survives: 39 bases in frame from base 1.

The sequence is built from TRBV7-9 and TRBJ1-5; the D gene remains uncertain. Input material: PBMCs. The TCR comes from a woman aged 25 to 39 in good health and CMV-seronegative. The nucleotides are TGTGCCAGCAGCTTAGGGGGAGGTCAGCCCCAGCATTTT. The encoded protein is CASSLGGGQPQHF.